The 30 T cell receptor beta chains listed next were all sequenced from one sample in a study of T and B cells in COVID-19 patients. TRB rearrangements were amplified by multiplex PCR with BIOMED2 TRB-A/B primers. TCRdb reprocessed the multiplex PCR reads with MiXCR, giving one entry per CDR3 protein. The sample consists of 17,000 or so distinct CDR3 sequences, about a quarter of them appearing once. From blood, about 250-500 ng of genomic DNA served as TRB template. The sample consisted of blood. These receptor sequences come from a human donor who had recovered from COVID-19.

This clonotype was observed at least ten times. The rearrangement uses TRBV7-6 and TRBJ2-7; 10 positions match TRBD2. Losses at the gene ends were 5 bases for V and 4 bases for J; bases not matched to a gene: 11. The CDR3 sequence is 16 residues long. The germline CDR1 and CDR2 sequences are SGHVS and FNYEAQ. In DNA form, the CDR3 reads TGTGCCAGCAGCCTCGCCGGGACTAGCGATGTGTACGAGCAGTACTTC. Translation gives CASSLAGTSDVYEQYF.

This clonotype was recorded many times. V usage is TRBV6-5 and J usage is TRBJ2-2; D possibly corresponds to TRBD1 (5 bases). Per germline, CDR1 MNHEY and CDR2 SVGAGI. V lost 2 bases, J lost 5 bases, and 12 bases lay in between. The CDR3 runs to 15 residues. CDR3 protein: CASSYSPGKTGELFF. As DNA, the CDR3 is TGTGCCAGCAGTTACAGCCCAGGGAAAACCGGGGAGCTGTTTTTT.

Regarding this clonotype: No conserved phenylalanine or tryptophan ends this CDR3, so it is likely a read error. It is unclear where the CDR3 begins or ends on the DNA, so no DNA is shown, and the CDR3 is as TCRdb lists it. The chain links TRBV20-1 to TRBJ2-3; the table's D call TRBD1 went unverified against the DNA. The CDR3 adds up to 8 amino acids, both ends counted. Germline V gene data show CDR1 as DFQATT and CDR2 as SNEGSKA (reference sequence). CDR3 in amino acids: CSARGTWG.

This clonotype came up many times. The chain recombines TRBV27 with TRBJ2-2; possible D gene TRBD2, 6 bases. The CDR3 consists of 13 residues. The germline CDR1 and CDR2 sequences are MNHEY and SMNVEV (reference sequence). Trimming cost V 0 bases and J 9 bases, with 8 bases left between them. Here the CDR3 DNA reads TGTGCCAGCAGTTTATCGGGAGGCCGGGAGCTGTTTTTT. Translation gives CASSLSGGRELFF.

The V call is TRBV14, the J call TRBJ1-3; no reliable D call. The V and J ends lost 4 bases and 2 bases respectively, with 21 bases between them. In germline, CDR1 is SGHDN, CDR2 FVKESK. This CDR3 region has 18 residues. This chain's CDR3 is CASSPPDWAYQTGNTIYF. The CDR3 DNA sequence: TGTGCCAGCAGCCCGCCAGACTGGGCGTACCAAACTGGAAACACCATATATTTT.

The chain recombines TRBV21-1 with TRBJ2-7. TRBV21-1 is classified as a pseudogene. The CDR3 is 10 residues long. CDR3 in DNA: TGTGCCAGCAGCTACTACGAGCAGTACTTC. Translation: CASSYYEQYF.

This clonotype has a handful of counts. The genes are TRBV6-4 and TRBJ1-1; D ambiguous. The V end was cut by 2 bases, the J end by 2 bases, with 6 bases between. CDR1 is MRHNA, CDR2 SNTAGT, per germline. The CDR3 covers 13 residues. The CDR3 here is CASSDRQNTEAFF. The CDR3 bases are TGTGCCAGCAGTGACCGTCAAAACACTGAAGCTTTCTTT.

The sample holds many counts of this clonotype. V and J are TRBV18 and TRBJ2-6; D is ambiguous. The CDR3 runs to 17 residues. Germline V gene sequence: CDR1 KGHSH, CDR2 LQKENI. The V gene lost 2 bases and the J gene lost 0 bases, with 11 bases spanning the gap. DNA of the CDR3: TGTGCCAGCTCACCAAGGACGCGAAGCTCTGGGGCCAACGTCCTGACTTTC. Its translation: CASSPRTRSSGANVLTF.

This clonotype has just a few counts. The chain links TRBV5-4 to TRBJ2-3; no definite D call. Per the germline V gene, CDR1 is SGHNT and CDR2 is YYREEE (reference sequence). This CDR3 has 13 amino acids. Deletions cut 1 base from V and 2 bases from J, with 5 bases between. The CDR3 DNA reads TGTGCCAGCAGCTTGAGTCTCACAGATACGCAGTATTTT. Encoded protein: CASSLSLTDTQYF.

This clonotype was seen a handful of times. This chain's CDR3 is CASSPGRAGTGELFF. CDR3 nucleotides: TGTGCCAGCAGCCCCGGTCGAGCTGGGACCGGGGAGCTGTTTTTT. V gene TRBV11-1 combines with J gene TRBJ2-2; D remains unclear. In germline, CDR1 is SGHAT, CDR2 FQDESV (reference sequence). V shed 5 bases and J shed 5 bases, with 15 bases lying between them. CDR3 length equals 15 residues.

The table lists this clonotype with a few counts. The V call is TRBV12-5, the J call TRBJ2-6, with D perhaps TRBD2 (6 bases). Germline values: CDR1 LGHNT, CDR2 FRNRAP. CDR3 length equals 15 residues. The ends were cut back, 0 bases at V and 4 bases at J, with 7 bases in the middle. CDR3 sequence (DNA): TGTGCTAGTGGTTTGGTGGAGGGGGGGGCCAACGTCCTGACTTTC. Residues: CASGLVEGGANVLTF.

The V gene is TRBV5-1, the J gene TRBJ2-7; D assignment may be TRBD1 or TRBD2 (5 bases each). CDR1 is SGHRS, CDR2 YFSETQ, per germline. The CDR3 covers 13 residues. Trimming pared 5 bases from V and 6 bases from J, leaving 15 bases between. In nucleotides, the CDR3 is TGCGCCAGCAGGGGGGATGGAAACTCCGAGCAGTACTTC. Residues: CASRGDGNSEQYF. Full variable domain (rest looked up from reference TRBV5-1 and TRBJ2-7): KAGVTQTPRYLIKTRGQQVTLSCSPISGHRSVSWYQQTPGQGLQFLFEYFSETQRNKGNFPGRFSGRQFSNSRSEMNVSTLELGDSALYLCASRGDGNSEQYFGPGTRLTVT.

The gene calls are TRBV12-3 or TRBV12-4 and TRBJ1-1, with TRBD1 as a possible D gene (5 bases). The CDR3 totals 12 residues. CDR3 sequence: CASGGGWDEAFF. The CDR3 DNA follows: TGTGCTAGTGGGGGGGGGTGGGATGAAGCTTTCTTT.

In its sample, this clonotype was seen a few times. This chain joins TRBV24-1 and TRBJ2-1, with TRBD2 matching over 10 bases. This CDR3 region has 16 residues. J was trimmed by 7 bases and V by 4 bases; bases with no gene match: 9. Germline lookup yields CDR1 KGHDR and CDR2 SFDVKD. CDR3 amino acids: CATSDPTSGAKNEQFF. CDR3 nucleotide sequence: TGTGCCACCAGTGACCCTACTAGCGGGGCTAAGAATGAGCAGTTCTTC.

This clonotype has just a few counts. The chain couples TRBV6-5 to TRBJ1-1; D is ambiguous. Germline CDR1 and CDR2: MNHEY and SVGAGI. The CDR3 runs 13 residues. Trimming took off 8 bases at V and 2 bases at J, with 12 bases between the two ends. CDR3 nucleotides: TGTGCCAGCCATTTCCGGGGTAACACTGAAGCTTTCTTT. Its protein is CASHFRGNTEAFF.

The J gene is TRBJ2-1, the V gene TRBV13, with TRBD2 as a possible D gene (5 bases). The CDR3 extends over 15 amino acids. CDR1 is PRHDT, CDR2 FYEKMQ, per germline (reference sequence). V was trimmed by 4 bases and J by 0 bases, leaving 10 bases between them. CDR3 loop: CASSSPGSSYNEQFF. The CDR3 region has the DNA TGTGCCAGCAGCTCGCCGGGGAGCTCCTACAATGAGCAGTTCTTC.

This clonotype is termed medium-sized (0.01 to 0.1%). The rearrangement uses TRBV6-5 and TRBJ2-7; D gene ambiguous. V was shortened by 5 bases and J by 6 bases, with 20 bases between the two germline ends. The CDR3 contains 15 residues. Looked up from germline, CDR1 is MNHEY and CDR2 is SVGAGI. CDR3 amino acids: CASSRPGQAKAEQYF. The CDR3 coding sequence is TGTGCCAGCAGTCGCCCGGGTCAAGCCAAGGCCGAGCAGTACTTC.

This clonotype was counted only a few times. The chain uses TRBV6-5 and TRBJ1-1, with D maybe TRBD1 (5 bases). There are 14 residues in the CDR3. Germline V gene data show CDR1 as MNHEY and CDR2 as SVGAGI. V lost 6 bases and J 4 bases, leaving 15 bases between the germline ends. The CDR3 DNA sequence: TGTGCCAGCAGCCGGACGGGGGGTGGCACTGAAGCTTTCTTT. Its translation is CASSRTGGGTEAFF.

A single count supports this clonotype. The V call is TRBV4-2, the J call TRBJ1-2; D gene ambiguous. This CDR3 region has 14 residues. The germline CDR1 and CDR2 sequences are LGHNA and YNFKEQ. V dropped 2 bases and J dropped 6 bases, with 13 bases sitting between them. CDR3 loop: CASSQSLQGNGYTF. DNA for the CDR3: TGTGCCAGCAGCCAAAGTCTACAAGGTAATGGCTACACCTTC.

This clonotype was seen a few times. The chain combines TRBV5-1 with TRBJ1-6; D perhaps matches TRBD1 (5 bases). The CDR3 contains 16 residues. Per germline, CDR1 SGHRS and CDR2 YFSETQ. V shed 5 bases and J shed 0 bases, with 12 bases lying between them. The CDR3 DNA sequence: TGCGCCAGCAGTTCTCAGGGAGGCTCCTATAATTCACCCCTCCACTTT. It yields the protein CASSSQGGSYNSPLHF.

V and J are TRBV20-1 and TRBJ2-1; D is unclear. CDR1 is DFQATT and CDR2 is SNEGSKA in the germline V gene (reference sequence). V shed 0 bases and J shed 10 bases, with 13 bases lying between them. CDR3 length: 13 amino acids. CDR3 residues: CSARDNPFGEQFF. DNA for the CDR3: TGCAGTGCTAGAGATAACCCCTTCGGCGAGCAGTTCTTC.

This clonotype was counted many times. J is TRBJ2-2 and V is TRBV12-3 or TRBV12-4; TRBD2 aligns across 13 bases. V was pared by 4 bases and J by 6 bases, with 8 bases of the junction left unmatched. CDR3 length: 17 amino acids. DNA of the CDR3: TGTGCCAGCAGTTACTGGACTAGCGGGAGCCTCCCCGGGGAGCTGTTTTTT. It codes for CASSYWTSGSLPGELFF.

Judged by abundance, this clonotype is medium-sized (0.01 to 0.1%). The chain employs TRBV19 and TRBJ2-7, with 12 positions matching TRBD2. Trimming cost V 6 bases and J 2 bases; bases outside gene matches: 5. There are 15 residues in the CDR3. CDR1 and CDR2 (germline): LNHDA, SQIVND (reference sequence). In DNA form, the CDR3 reads TGTGCCAGTAGCCTGGGACTAGCGGGTCCCTACGAGCAGTACTTC. Translation gives CASSLGLAGPYEQYF.

This clonotype has a handful of counts. The chain uses TRBV6-2 or TRBV6-3 and TRBJ2-1; 9 nucleotides agree with TRBD2. The CDR3 is 16 residues long. J was trimmed by 8 bases and V by 8 bases; bases with no gene match: 16. Looked up from germline, CDR1 is MNHEY and CDR2 is SVGEGT. CDR3 bases: TGTGCCAGCCTCTCCTCCGGGACTAGCCATGCCTATGAGCAGTTCTTC. This translates into CASLSSGTSHAYEQFF.

This clonotype is classed as medium-sized. The chain employs TRBV29-1 and TRBJ2-7; D is ambiguous. V was shortened by 3 bases and J by 2 bases, with 2 bases between the two germline ends. The germline V gene encodes CDR1 SQVTM and CDR2 ANQGSEA. This CDR3 has 10 amino acids. CDR3 nucleotide sequence: TGCAGCGTTGACACCTACGAGCAGTACTTC. It specifies CSVDTYEQYF.

This clonotype is classed as medium-sized. J is TRBJ2-3 and V is TRBV19; possible D gene TRBD2, 6 bases. The CDR3 has 16 amino acids. Germline CDR1 is LNHDA and CDR2 is SQIVND (reference sequence). V dropped 5 bases and J dropped 6 bases, with 21 bases sitting between them. The CDR3 nucleotides read TGTGCCAGTAGTCTGTTGGGTAAGAGCGCGGGGGATACGCAGTATTTT. This encodes CASSLLGKSAGDTQYF.

In its sample, this clonotype ranks as medium-sized (0.01 to 0.1%). This rearrangement joins TRBV27 to TRBJ2-1; D is uncertain. Germline lookup yields CDR1 MNHEY and CDR2 SMNVEV (reference sequence). V was cut by 2 bases and J by 6 bases, with 5 bases left in between. This CDR3 has 12 residues. The CDR3 bases are TGTGCCAGCAGTTTAACCCTCAATGAGCAGTTCTTC. It is translated as CASSLTLNEQFF.

This clonotype was detected a few times. The chain links TRBV12-3 or TRBV12-4 to TRBJ2-7; 7 positions match TRBD2. Germline trimming cut 6 bases from V and 2 bases from J; bases unmatched to any gene: 7. The CDR3 runs 14 residues. CDR3 sequence reads: CASSPAGRPYEQYF. The CDR3, as DNA: TGTGCCAGCAGCCCAGCGGGACGCCCCTACGAGCAGTACTTC.

The chain joins TRBV5-4 to TRBJ2-1; a weak D match, TRBD2 (6 bases). The CDR3 loop spans 14 amino acids. The germline V gene encodes CDR1 SGHNT and CDR2 YYREEE (reference sequence). The ends were cut back, 2 bases at V and 6 bases at J, with 12 bases in the middle. The CDR3 region is CASSFWRDPNEQFF. CDR3 nucleotides: TGTGCCAGCAGCTTTTGGCGGGACCCCAATGAGCAGTTCTTC. Combining the CDR3 with reference TRBV5-4 and TRBJ2-1 gives the whole variable domain ETGVTQSPTHLIKTRGQQVTLRCSSQSGHNTVSWYQQALGQGPQFIFQYYREEENGRGNFPPRFSGLQFPNYSSELNVNALELDDSALYLCASSFWRDPNEQFFGPGTRLTVL.

This clonotype qualifies as medium-sized. The V gene is TRBV6-5, the J gene TRBJ2-7; D is undetermined. The CDR3 has 10 amino acids. Germline V gene lookup returns CDR1 MNHEY and CDR2 SVGAGI. Trimming shortened V by 10 bases and J by 3 bases, and 7 bases separated the two germline ends. This CDR3 reads CAIGLYEQYF. In DNA, the CDR3 is TGTGCCATCGGTCTCTACGAGCAGTACTTC.